What follows are 24 T cell receptor beta chains derived from one specimen sequenced in a study of cytomegalovirus exposure and HLA in healthy donors. The PCR contained 60 Vbeta and 13 Jbeta primers. Here immunoSEQ multiplex PCR was the method, and the copy in TCRdb shows in-frame clones only, minus some. The sample consists of more than 95,000 clones, more than 65% of them appearing once. Sequences were obtained from PBMCs. These receptors came from a man aged 18-30 years in good health and CMV-seropositive.

The chain has TRBV6-4 and TRBJ2-6, with a possible D match to TRBD2 (6 bases). The V gene's germline CDR1 is MRHNA and CDR2 SNTAGT. This CDR3 is built from 16 residues. The V end was cut by 0 bases, the J end by 0 bases, with 6 bases between. The CDR3, as DNA: TGTGCCAGCAGTGACTCCGGGGGCTCTGGGGCCAACGTCCTGACTTTC. Translation: CASSDSGGSGANVLTF.

Written as DNA, the CDR3 is TGTGCCAGCAGCCAAGGCCCCGGGACAGGGATTAGGAACACTGAAGCTTTCTTT. Protein product: CASSQGPGTGIRNTEAFF. The chain uses TRBV4-2 and TRBJ1-1; TRBD1 aligns across 9 bases. This CDR3 is 18 amino acids long. From germline, CDR1 is LGHNA and CDR2 YNFKEQ. The trim removed 1 base at V and 1 base at J, leaving 10 bases unmatched.

V gene TRBV7-8 combines with J gene TRBJ1-1; no clear D gene. Germline assignment: CDR1 SGHVS and CDR2 FQNEAQ. V was shortened by 4 bases and J by 1 base, with 10 bases between the two germline ends. This CDR3 comprises 14 residues. In nucleotides, the CDR3 is TGTGCCAGCAGCTCGCCCGGGGAGAACACTGAAGCTTTCTTT. Its protein product is CASSSPGENTEAFF. The full variable domain, its missing parts supplied by reference TRBV7-8 and TRBJ1-1, is GAGVSQSPRYKVAKRGQDVALRCDPISGHVSLFWYQQALGQGPEFLTYFQNEAQLDKSGLPSDRFFAERPEGSVSTLKIQRTQQEDSAVYLCASSSPGENTEAFFGQGTRLTVV.

V gene TRBV11-2 combines with J gene TRBJ2-1, with 12 bases lining up with TRBD2. Per germline, CDR1 SGHAT and CDR2 FQNNGV. There are 17 residues in the CDR3. With V trimmed by 3 bases and J by 1 base, 4 bases remained unmatched. The CDR3 loop reads CASSLRLAGASYNEQFF. CDR3 coding DNA: TGTGCCAGCAGCTTGCGACTAGCGGGAGCGTCCTACAATGAGCAGTTCTTC.

The chain uses TRBV11-2 and TRBJ2-2; unclear D gene. The V and J ends lost 4 bases and 6 bases respectively, with 18 bases between them. The CDR3 consists of 16 residues. Germline V gene data show CDR1 as SGHAT and CDR2 as FQNNGV. CDR3 region: CASSSVLDPFAGELFF. The CDR3 DNA is TGTGCCAGCAGCTCGGTCCTAGACCCCTTCGCCGGGGAGCTGTTTTTT.

The chain has TRBV19 and TRBJ1-4, with 9 nucleotides matching TRBD1. Germline trimming cut 5 bases from V and 4 bases from J; bases unmatched to any gene: 8. In germline, CDR1 is LNHDA, CDR2 SQIVND (reference sequence). The CDR3 is 16 residues long. CDR3 DNA: TGTGCCAGTAGTCCAGGACAGGGGCGAAATAATGAAAAACTGTTTTTT. It codes for CASSPGQGRNNEKLFF.

The chain is built from TRBV7-2 and TRBJ1-5, with D perhaps TRBD1 (6 bases). V lost 2 bases, J lost 3 bases, and 11 bases lay in between. Germline CDR1 reads SGHTA; CDR2 reads FQGNSA. This CDR3 spans 15 amino acids. As DNA, the CDR3 is TGTGCCAGCAGCTTACAGGCAGGGGTCAATCAGCCCCAGCATTTT. Its translation is CASSLQAGVNQPQHF.

The genes are TRBV7-2 and TRBJ2-7, with 7 bases matching TRBD2. Germline assignment: CDR1 SGHTA and CDR2 FQGNSA. The CDR3 runs to 15 residues. Germline trimming cut 0 bases from V and 2 bases from J; bases unmatched to any gene: 4. DNA for the CDR3: TGTGCCAGCAGCTTAGCTGGCGGGGGTACCTACGAGCAGTACTTC. Translated, it gives CASSLAGGGTYEQYF. Combining the CDR3 with reference TRBV7-2 and TRBJ2-7 gives the whole variable domain GAGVSQSPSNKVTEKGKDVELRCDPISGHTALYWYRQSLGQGLEFLIYFQGNSAPDKSGLPSDRFSAERTGGSVSTLTIQRTQQEDSAVYLCASSLAGGGTYEQYFGPGTRLTVT.

The J gene is TRBJ1-1, the V gene TRBV19; 8 nucleotides match TRBD1. Unmatched junction bases numbered 13, after V lost 7 bases and J lost 3 bases. Germline CDR1 reads LNHDA; CDR2 reads SQIVND (reference sequence). This CDR3 comprises 16 residues. The CDR3 sequence: CASTKDRTGRYTEAFF. The CDR3 DNA follows: TGTGCCAGTACCAAAGACCGGACAGGGAGGTACACTGAAGCTTTCTTT.

V is TRBV11-3 and J is TRBJ2-2; the D gene is possibly TRBD1 (5 bases). Germline lookup yields CDR1 SGHNT and CDR2 YENEEA. The CDR3 runs to 17 residues. V was shortened by 5 bases and J by 1 base, with 17 bases between the two germline ends. The CDR3 bases are TGTGCCAGCAGCCCAGGGAAATGGGGTGGGAACACCGGGGAGCTGTTTTTT. Protein: CASSPGKWGGNTGELFF.

The chain links TRBV5-4 to TRBJ1-2; 10 nucleotides align to TRBD1. CDR1 SGHNT and CDR2 YYREEE come from the germline V gene (reference sequence). This CDR3 is built from 16 residues. The ends lost 7 bases at V and 6 bases at J; junction bases unmatched: 15. In nucleotides, the CDR3 is TGTGCCAGCTCCCTGGGGACAGGGGTTTTTGAAGATGGCTACACCTTC. Translating gives CASSLGTGVFEDGYTF.

This chain uses TRBV6-6 with TRBJ2-5; a weak D match, TRBD2 (6 bases). The end of the DNA fits TRBJ2-7 better, so the J call may be wrong. This CDR3 has 16 amino acids. Germline CDR1 is MNHNY and CDR2 is SVGAGI (reference sequence). CDR3 coding DNA: TGTGCCAGCAGTTACTCGCCAACGGGACTCAACTACGAGCAGTACTTC. This codes for CASSYSPTGLNYEQYF.

This chain uses TRBV9 with TRBJ1-6; D perhaps matches TRBD1 (6 bases). The CDR3 contains 15 residues. Trimming stripped 2 bases from V and 9 bases from J, with 15 bases between. Germline V gives CDR1 SGDLS, CDR2 YYNGEE. The CDR3 protein is CASSVGGRESSPLHF. The CDR3 coding sequence is TGTGCCAGCAGCGTTGGGGGCCGGGAAAGTTCACCCCTCCACTTT.

Only a few counts were recorded for this clone. The chain couples TRBV6-6 to TRBJ2-1; D perhaps matches TRBD2 (5 bases). Germline assignment: CDR1 MNHNY and CDR2 SVGAGI (reference sequence). Trimming took off 0 bases at V and 3 bases at J, with 12 bases between the two ends. The CDR3 consists of 16 residues. CDR3 region: CASSYSVRADYNEQFF. The DNA for the CDR3 is TGTGCCAGCAGTTACTCCGTGAGGGCCGACTACAATGAGCAGTTCTTC.

J is TRBJ2-7 and V is TRBV5-4; D ambiguous. Per germline, CDR1 SGHNT and CDR2 YYREEE (reference sequence). Trimming shortened V by 4 bases and J by 2 bases, and 16 bases separated the two germline ends. The CDR3 has 15 amino acids. The CDR3 DNA reads TGTGCCAGCAGCCCGACTCCGAACCCCACCTACGAGCAGTACTTC. This codes for CASSPTPNPTYEQYF.

CDR3 sequence reads: CASSFGATYEQYF. The DNA for the CDR3 is TGTGCCAGCAGCTTTGGAGCAACCTACGAGCAGTACTTC. V gene TRBV7-2 combines with J gene TRBJ2-7, with D hard to call. The germline V gene encodes CDR1 SGHTA and CDR2 FQGNSA. CDR3 size: 13 residues. V lost 3 bases to trimming and J lost 2 bases, with 8 bases between them.

The chain couples TRBV19 to TRBJ1-4; D is ambiguous. The V gene's germline CDR1 is LNHDA and CDR2 SQIVND (reference sequence). V gave up 9 bases and J gave up 0 bases, with 14 bases separating them. The CDR3 loop spans 15 amino acids. The CDR3 sequence: CASESDTPTNEKLFF. The CDR3 DNA follows: TGTGCCAGCGAATCCGACACCCCAACTAATGAAAAACTGTTTTTT.

V usage is TRBV19 and J usage is TRBJ1-5; possible D gene TRBD1, 6 bases. This CDR3 is built from 14 residues. Germline values: CDR1 LNHDA, CDR2 SQIVND (reference sequence). V lost 5 bases and J 1 base, leaving 9 bases between the germline ends. The CDR3 coding sequence is TGTGCCAGTAGTGTACAGGGAAGCAATCAGCCCCAGCATTTT. Translation: CASSVQGSNQPQHF.

The chain has TRBV19 and TRBJ2-2; TRBD2 aligns across 7 bases. The ends lost 5 bases at V and 6 bases at J; junction bases unmatched: 9. The CDR3 extends over 15 amino acids. The germline V gene encodes CDR1 LNHDA and CDR2 SQIVND (reference sequence). CDR3 in DNA: TGTGCCAGTAGTGCCCAGCGGGGAGGATCCGGGGAGCTGTTTTTT. Its translation is CASSAQRGGSGELFF.

The rearrangement uses TRBV9 and TRBJ2-7; D is perhaps TRBD1 (5 bases). The V gene's germline CDR1 is SGDLS and CDR2 YYNGEE. Trimming left V 6 bases short and J 7 bases short, with 20 bases between. CDR3 length: 14 amino acids. The CDR3 region is CASNQGSGSSEQYF. CDR3 coding DNA: TGTGCCAGCAATCAGGGTTCTGGGTCGAGTGAGCAGTACTTC.

V gene TRBV5-5 combines with J gene TRBJ1-4, with D possibly being TRBD1 (6 bases). Germline values: CDR1 SGHKS, CDR2 YYEKEE (reference sequence). Trimming removed 2 bases at V and 5 bases at J, with 10 bases between. The CDR3 contains 14 residues. CDR3 in DNA: TGTGCCAGCAGCTTCGGACAGATAAATGAAAAACTGTTTTTT. Its protein is CASSFGQINEKLFF.

V is TRBV7-6 and J is TRBJ2-7; 12 bases match TRBD1. V lost 5 bases, J lost 4 bases, and 6 bases stayed unmatched. Germline CDR1 is SGHVS and CDR2 is FNYEAQ. The CDR3 consists of 15 residues. The CDR3 DNA follows: TGTGCCAGCAGCGGCGGGGGACAGGGGGCGTACGAGCAGTACTTC. It is translated as CASSGGGQGAYEQYF.

This CDR3 is CAIQTSGANVLTF. The CDR3 DNA reads TGTGCCATCCAGACATCTGGGGCCAACGTCCTGACTTTC. The chain joins TRBV10-3 to TRBJ2-6; no firm D call. Germline CDR1 ENHRY, CDR2 SYGVKD. V was clipped by 8 bases and J by 1 base, with 6 bases between them. This CDR3 spans 13 amino acids.

The chain has TRBV6-6 and TRBJ2-7, with 7 nucleotides matching TRBD1. Trimming at V came to 5 bases and at J to 4 bases, leaving 8 bases not matched to a gene. Germline V gene data show CDR1 as MNHNY and CDR2 as SVGAGI (reference sequence). There are 14 residues in the CDR3. DNA for the CDR3: TGTGCCAGCAGTCCCCGGGACAGTAATTACGAGCAGTACTTC. Translating gives CASSPRDSNYEQYF.